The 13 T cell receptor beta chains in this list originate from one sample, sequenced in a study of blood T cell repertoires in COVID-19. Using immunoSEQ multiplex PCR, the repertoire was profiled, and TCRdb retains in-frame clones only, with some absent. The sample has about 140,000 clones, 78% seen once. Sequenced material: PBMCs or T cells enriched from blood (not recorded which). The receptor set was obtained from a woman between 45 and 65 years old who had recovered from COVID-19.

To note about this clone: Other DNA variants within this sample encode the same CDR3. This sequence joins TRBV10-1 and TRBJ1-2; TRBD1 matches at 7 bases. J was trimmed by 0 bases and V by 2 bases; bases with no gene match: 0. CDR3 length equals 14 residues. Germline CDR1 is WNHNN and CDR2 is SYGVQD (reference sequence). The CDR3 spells CASSEGTANYGYTF. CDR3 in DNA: TGCGCCAGCAGTGAGGGGACAGCTAACTATGGCTACACCTTC.

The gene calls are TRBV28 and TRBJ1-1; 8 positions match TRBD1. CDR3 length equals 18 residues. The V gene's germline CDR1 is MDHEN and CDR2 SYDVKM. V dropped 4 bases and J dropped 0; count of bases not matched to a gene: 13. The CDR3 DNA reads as TGTGCCAGCAGTTCCGTTGGGGGCAGGGGGCAGGTGAACACTGAAGCTTTCTTT. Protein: CASSSVGGRGQVNTEAFF.

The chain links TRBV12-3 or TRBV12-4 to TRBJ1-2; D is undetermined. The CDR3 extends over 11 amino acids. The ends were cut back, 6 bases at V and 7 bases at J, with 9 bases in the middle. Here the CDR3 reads CASSRLSGYTF. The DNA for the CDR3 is TGTGCCAGCAGCAGGTTAAGTGGCTACACCTTC.

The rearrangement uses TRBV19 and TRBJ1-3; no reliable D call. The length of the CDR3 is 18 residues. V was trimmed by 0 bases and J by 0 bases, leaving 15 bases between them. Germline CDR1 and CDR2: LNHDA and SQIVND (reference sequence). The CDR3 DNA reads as TGTGCCAGTAGTATAGATCTCCGCACTCCCGTCTCTGGAAACACCATATATTTT. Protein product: CASSIDLRTPVSGNTIYF.

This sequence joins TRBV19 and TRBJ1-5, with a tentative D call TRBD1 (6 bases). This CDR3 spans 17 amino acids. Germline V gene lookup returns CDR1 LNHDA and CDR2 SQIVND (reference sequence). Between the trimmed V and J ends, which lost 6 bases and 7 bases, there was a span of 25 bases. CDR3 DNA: TGTGCCAGTAGGCCCGATAATGGGGGGGGCGGTTGGCAGCCCCAGCATTTT. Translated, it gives CASRPDNGGGGWQPQHF.

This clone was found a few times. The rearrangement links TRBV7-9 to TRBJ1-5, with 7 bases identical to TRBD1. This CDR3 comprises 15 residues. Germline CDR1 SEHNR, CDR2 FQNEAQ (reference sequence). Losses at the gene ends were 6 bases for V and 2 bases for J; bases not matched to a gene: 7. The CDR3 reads CASSFTGQGNQPQHF. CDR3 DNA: TGTGCCAGCAGTTTTACCGGACAGGGCAATCAGCCCCAGCATTTT.

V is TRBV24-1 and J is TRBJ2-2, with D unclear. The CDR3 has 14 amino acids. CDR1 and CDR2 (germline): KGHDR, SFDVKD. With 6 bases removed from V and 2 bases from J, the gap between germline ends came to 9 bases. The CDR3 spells CATSRSTNTGELFF. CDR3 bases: TGTGCCACCAGTAGAAGTACTAACACCGGGGAGCTGTTTTTT.

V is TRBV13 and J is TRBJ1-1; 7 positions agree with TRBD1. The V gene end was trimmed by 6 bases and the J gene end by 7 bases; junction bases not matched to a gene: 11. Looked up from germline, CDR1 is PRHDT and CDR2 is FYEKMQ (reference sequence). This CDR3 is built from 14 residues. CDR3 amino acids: CASSATGDGVEAFF. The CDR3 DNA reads TGTGCCAGCAGTGCCACAGGGGATGGTGTTGAAGCTTTCTTT.

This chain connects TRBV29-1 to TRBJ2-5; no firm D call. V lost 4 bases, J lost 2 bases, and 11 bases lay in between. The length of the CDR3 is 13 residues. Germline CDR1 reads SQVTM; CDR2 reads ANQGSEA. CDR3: CSVVTGAQETQYF. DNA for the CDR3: TGCAGCGTTGTTACCGGAGCTCAAGAGACCCAGTACTTC.

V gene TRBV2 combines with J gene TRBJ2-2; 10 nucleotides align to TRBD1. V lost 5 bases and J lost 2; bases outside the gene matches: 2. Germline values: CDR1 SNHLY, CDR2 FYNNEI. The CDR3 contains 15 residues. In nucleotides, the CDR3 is TGTGCCAGCAGTAGGGACAGGGGTAACACCGGGGAGCTGTTTTTT. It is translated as CASSRDRGNTGELFF.

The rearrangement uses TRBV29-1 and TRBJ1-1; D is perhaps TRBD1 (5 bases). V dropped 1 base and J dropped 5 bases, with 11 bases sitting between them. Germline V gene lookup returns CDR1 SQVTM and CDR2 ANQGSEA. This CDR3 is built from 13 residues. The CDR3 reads CSVEGRGGTEAFF. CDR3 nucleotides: TGCAGCGTTGAAGGACGTGGGGGGACTGAAGCTTTCTTT.

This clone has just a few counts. CDR3 amino acids: CASSQAIRGYGYTF. The CDR3 DNA reads as TGTGCCAGCAGCCAAGCCATCAGGGGCTATGGCTACACCTTC. The V call is TRBV3-1 (or the pseudogene TRBV3-2), the J call TRBJ1-2, with D maybe TRBD1 (6 bases). V lost 1 base and J lost 4, with 10 bases in between. The CDR3 loop spans 14 amino acids. In germline, CDR1 is LGHDT, CDR2 YNNKEL (reference sequence).

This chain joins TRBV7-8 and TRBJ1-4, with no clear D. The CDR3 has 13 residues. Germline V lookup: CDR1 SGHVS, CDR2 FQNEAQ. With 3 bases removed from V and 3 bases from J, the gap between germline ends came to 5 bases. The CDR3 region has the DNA TGTGCCAGCAGCTTCCGTTCTAATGAAAAACTGTTTTTT. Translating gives CASSFRSNEKLFF.